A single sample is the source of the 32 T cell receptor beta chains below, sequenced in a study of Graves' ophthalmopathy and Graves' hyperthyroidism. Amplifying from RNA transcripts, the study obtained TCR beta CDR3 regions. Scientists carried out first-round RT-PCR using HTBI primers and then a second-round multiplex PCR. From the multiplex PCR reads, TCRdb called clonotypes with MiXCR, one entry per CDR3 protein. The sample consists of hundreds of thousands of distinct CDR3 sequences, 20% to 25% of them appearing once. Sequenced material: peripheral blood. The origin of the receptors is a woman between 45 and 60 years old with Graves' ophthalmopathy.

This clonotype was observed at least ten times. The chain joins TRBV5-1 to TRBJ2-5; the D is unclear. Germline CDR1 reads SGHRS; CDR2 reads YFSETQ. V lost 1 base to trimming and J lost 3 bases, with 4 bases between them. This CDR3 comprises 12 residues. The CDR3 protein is CASSLLEETQYF. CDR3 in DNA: TGCGCCAGCAGCTTGTTGGAAGAGACCCAGTACTTC.

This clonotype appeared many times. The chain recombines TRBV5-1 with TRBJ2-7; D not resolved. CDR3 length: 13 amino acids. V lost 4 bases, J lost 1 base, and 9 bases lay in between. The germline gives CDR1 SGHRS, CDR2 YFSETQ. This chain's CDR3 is CASSPDISYEQYF. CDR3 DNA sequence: TGCGCCAGCAGCCCCGACATATCCTACGAGCAGTACTTC.

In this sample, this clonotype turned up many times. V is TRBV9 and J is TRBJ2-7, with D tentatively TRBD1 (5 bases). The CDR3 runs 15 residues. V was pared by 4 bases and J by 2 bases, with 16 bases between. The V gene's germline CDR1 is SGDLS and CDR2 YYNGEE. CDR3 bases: TGTGCCAGCAGCCCACAGGCTGTGGGGCCCTACGAGCAGTACTTC. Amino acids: CASSPQAVGPYEQYF.

This CDR3 is CASSLGQTGTEAFF. In DNA, the CDR3 is TGCGCCAGCAGCTTGGGACAGACGGGCACTGAAGCTTTCTTT. V is TRBV5-1 and J is TRBJ1-1; tentative D call: TRBD1 (5 bases). CDR1 and CDR2 (germline): SGHRS, YFSETQ. This CDR3 has 14 amino acids. With 0 bases removed from V and 4 bases from J, the gap between germline ends came to 10 bases. The variable domain in full, completed from reference TRBV5-1 and TRBJ1-1, reads KAGVTQTPRYLIKTRGQQVTLSCSPISGHRSVSWYQQTPGQGLQFLFEYFSETQRNKGNFPGRFSGRQFSNSRSEMNVSTLELGDSALYLCASSLGQTGTEAFFGQGTRLTVV.

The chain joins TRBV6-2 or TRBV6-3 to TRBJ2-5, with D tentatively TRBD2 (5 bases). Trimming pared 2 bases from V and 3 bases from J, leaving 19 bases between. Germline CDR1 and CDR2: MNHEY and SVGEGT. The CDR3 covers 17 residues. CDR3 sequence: CASSYPLGEGLEETQYF. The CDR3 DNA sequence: TGTGCCAGCAGTTACCCCTTGGGCGAGGGCTTAGAAGAGACCCAGTACTTC.

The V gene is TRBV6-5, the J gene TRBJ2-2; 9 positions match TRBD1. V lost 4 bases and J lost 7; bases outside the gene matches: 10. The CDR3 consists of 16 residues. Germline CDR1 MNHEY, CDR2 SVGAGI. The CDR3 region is CASSSGRDRAGGELFF. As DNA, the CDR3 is TGTGCCAGCAGTTCAGGCCGGGACAGGGCGGGCGGGGAGCTGTTTTTT.

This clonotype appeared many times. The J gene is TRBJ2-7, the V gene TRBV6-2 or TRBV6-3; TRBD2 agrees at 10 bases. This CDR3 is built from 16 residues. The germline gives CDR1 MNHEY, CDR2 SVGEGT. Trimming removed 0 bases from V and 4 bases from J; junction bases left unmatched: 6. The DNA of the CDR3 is TGTGCCAGCAGTTACTCATCAACTAGCGGGATGTACGAGCAGTACTTC. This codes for CASSYSSTSGMYEQYF.

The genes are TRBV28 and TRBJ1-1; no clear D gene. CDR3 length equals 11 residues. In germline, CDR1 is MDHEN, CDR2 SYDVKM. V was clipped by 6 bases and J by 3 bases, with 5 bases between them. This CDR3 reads CASSQYTEAFF. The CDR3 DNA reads TGTGCCAGCAGCCAATACACTGAAGCTTTCTTT.

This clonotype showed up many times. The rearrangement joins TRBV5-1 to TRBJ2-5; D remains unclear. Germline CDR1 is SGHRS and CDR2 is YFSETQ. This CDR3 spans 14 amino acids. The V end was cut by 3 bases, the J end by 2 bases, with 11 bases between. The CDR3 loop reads CASSSSTGQETQYF. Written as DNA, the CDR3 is TGCGCCAGCAGCTCATCAACCGGACAAGAGACCCAGTACTTC.

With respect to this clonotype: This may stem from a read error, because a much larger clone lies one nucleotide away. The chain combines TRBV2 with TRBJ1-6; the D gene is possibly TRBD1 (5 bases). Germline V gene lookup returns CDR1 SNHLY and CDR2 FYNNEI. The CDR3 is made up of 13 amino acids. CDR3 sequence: CASCRDPNSALHF. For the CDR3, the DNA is TGTGCCAGCTGTCGGGACCCTAATTCAGCCCTCCACTTT.

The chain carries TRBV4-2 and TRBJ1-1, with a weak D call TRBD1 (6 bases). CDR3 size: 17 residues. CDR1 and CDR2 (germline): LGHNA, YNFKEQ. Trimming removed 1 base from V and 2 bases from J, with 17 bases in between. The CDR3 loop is CASSQGKGGTYNTEAFF. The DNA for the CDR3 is TGTGCCAGCAGCCAAGGGAAGGGGGGCACTTATAACACTGAAGCTTTCTTT.

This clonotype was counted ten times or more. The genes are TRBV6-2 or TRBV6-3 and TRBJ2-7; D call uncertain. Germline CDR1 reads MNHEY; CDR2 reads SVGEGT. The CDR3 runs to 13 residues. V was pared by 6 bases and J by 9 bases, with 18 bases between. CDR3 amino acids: CASSRTANRGQYF. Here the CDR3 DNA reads TGTGCCAGCAGCCGGACCGCGAATCGCGGGCAGTACTTC.

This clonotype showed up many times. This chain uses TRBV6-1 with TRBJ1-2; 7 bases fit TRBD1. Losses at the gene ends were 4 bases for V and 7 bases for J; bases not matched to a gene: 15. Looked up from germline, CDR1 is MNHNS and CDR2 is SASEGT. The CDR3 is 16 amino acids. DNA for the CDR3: TGTGCCAGCAGTGGCCGACAGGGACAGTTTCGCGGTGGCTACACCTTC. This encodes CASSGRQGQFRGGYTF.

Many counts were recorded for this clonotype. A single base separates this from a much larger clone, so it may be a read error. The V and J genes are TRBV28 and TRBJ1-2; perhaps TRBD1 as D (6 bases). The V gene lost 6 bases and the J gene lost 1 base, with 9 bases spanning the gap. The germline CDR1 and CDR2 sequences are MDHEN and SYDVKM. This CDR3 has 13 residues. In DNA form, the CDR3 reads TGTGCCAGCAGAAGGGGGGTTAACTATGGCTACACCTTC. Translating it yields CASRRGVNYGYTF.

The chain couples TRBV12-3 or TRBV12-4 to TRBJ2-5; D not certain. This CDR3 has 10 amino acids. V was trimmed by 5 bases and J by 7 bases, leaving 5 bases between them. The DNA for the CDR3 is TGTGCCAGCAGTGAGCGGACCCAGTACTTC. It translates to CASSERTQYF.

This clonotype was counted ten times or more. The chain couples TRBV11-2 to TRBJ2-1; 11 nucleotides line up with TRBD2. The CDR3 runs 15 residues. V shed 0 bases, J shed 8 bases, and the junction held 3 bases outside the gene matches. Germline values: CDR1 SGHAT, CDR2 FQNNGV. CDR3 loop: CASSLDSLAGDEQFF. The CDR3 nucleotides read TGTGCCAGCAGCTTAGATTCACTAGCGGGAGATGAGCAGTTCTTC.

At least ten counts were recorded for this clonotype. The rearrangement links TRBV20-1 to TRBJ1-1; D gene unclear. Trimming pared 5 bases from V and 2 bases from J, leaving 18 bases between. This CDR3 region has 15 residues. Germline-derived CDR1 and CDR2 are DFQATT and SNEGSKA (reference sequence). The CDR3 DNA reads TGCAGTGCTCCAAATGGGCTGGGCAGAAACACTGAAGCTTTCTTT. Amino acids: CSAPNGLGRNTEAFF.

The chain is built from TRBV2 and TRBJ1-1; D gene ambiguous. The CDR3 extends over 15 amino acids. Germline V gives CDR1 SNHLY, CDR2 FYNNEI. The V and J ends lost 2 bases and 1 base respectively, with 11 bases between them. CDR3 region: CASSEFGLRNTEAFF. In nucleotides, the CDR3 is TGTGCCAGCAGTGAATTTGGGCTAAGGAACACTGAAGCTTTCTTT.

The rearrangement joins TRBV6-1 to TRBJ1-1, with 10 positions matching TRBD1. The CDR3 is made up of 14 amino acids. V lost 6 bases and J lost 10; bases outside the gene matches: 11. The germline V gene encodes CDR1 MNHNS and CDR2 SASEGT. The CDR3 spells CASSPPGQGFLAFF. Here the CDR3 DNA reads TGTGCCAGCAGCCCCCCGGGACAGGGGTTTCTAGCTTTCTTT.

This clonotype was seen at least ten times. CDR3 DNA sequence: TGTGCCAGCCAAAACGGACACAGCTCCTACGAGCAGTACTTC. This codes for CASQNGHSSYEQYF. The rearrangement links TRBV6-1 to TRBJ2-7, with D perhaps TRBD1 (5 bases). The CDR3 has 14 residues. Between the trimmed V and J ends, which lost 8 bases and 0 bases, there was a span of 14 bases. The germline V gene has CDR1 MNHNS and CDR2 SASEGT.

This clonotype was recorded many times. CDR3 in amino acids: CASSPGEGYYEQYF. The CDR3 region has the DNA TGCGCCAGCAGCCCTGGGGAGGGGTACTACGAGCAGTACTTC. This rearrangement joins TRBV5-1 to TRBJ2-7; TRBD2 aligns across 7 bases. The ends lost 4 bases at V and 3 bases at J; junction bases unmatched: 7. There are 14 residues in the CDR3. The V gene's germline CDR1 is SGHRS and CDR2 YFSETQ. The variable domain in full, with the rest retrieved from reference TRBV5-1 and TRBJ2-7, is KAGVTQTPRYLIKTRGQQVTLSCSPISGHRSVSWYQQTPGQGLQFLFEYFSETQRNKGNFPGRFSGRQFSNSRSEMNVSTLELGDSALYLCASSPGEGYYEQYFGPGTRLTVT.

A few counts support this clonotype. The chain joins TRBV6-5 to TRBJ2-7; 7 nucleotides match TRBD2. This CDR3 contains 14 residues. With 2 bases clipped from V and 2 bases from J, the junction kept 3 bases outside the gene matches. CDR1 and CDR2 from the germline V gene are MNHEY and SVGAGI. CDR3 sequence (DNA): TGTGCCAGCAGTTACGGCGGGAGTCCCTACGAGCAGTACTTC. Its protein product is CASSYGGSPYEQYF.

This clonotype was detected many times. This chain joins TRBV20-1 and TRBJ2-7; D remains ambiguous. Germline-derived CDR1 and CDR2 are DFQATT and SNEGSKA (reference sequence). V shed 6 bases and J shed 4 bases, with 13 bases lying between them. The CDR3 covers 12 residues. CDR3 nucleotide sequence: TGCAGTGCGGTTGATGGATTTTACGAGCAGTACTTC. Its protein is CSAVDGFYEQYF.

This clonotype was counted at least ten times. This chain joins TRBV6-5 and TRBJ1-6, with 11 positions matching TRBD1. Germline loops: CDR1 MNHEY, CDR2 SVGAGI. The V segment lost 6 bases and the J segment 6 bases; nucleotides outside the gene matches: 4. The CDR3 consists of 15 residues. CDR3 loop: CASRGTGGTNSPLHF. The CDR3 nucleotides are TGTGCCAGCAGGGGGACAGGGGGTACTAATTCACCCCTCCACTTT.

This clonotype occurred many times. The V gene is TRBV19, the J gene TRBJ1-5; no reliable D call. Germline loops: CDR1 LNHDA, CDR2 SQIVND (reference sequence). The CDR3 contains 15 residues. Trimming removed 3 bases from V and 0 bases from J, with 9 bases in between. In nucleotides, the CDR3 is TGTGCCAGTAGTATGTCAGAATATAGCAATCAGCCCCAGCATTTT. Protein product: CASSMSEYSNQPQHF.

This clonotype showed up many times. CDR3 in amino acids: CASSHGPSGNTEAFF. The CDR3 coding sequence is TGTGCCAGCAGCCACGGACCCTCAGGGAACACTGAAGCTTTCTTT. The rearrangement uses TRBV7-9 and TRBJ1-1, with D unclear. The germline V gene has CDR1 SEHNR and CDR2 FQNEAQ (reference sequence). The length of the CDR3 is 15 residues. V was pared by 5 bases and J by 1 base, with 14 bases between.

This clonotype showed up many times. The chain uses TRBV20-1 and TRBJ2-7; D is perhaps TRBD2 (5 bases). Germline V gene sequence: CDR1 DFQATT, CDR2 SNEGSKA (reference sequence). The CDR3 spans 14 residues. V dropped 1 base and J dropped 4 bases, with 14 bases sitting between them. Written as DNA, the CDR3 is TGCAGTGCTAGAGTAGGGAGAAGTCCTTACGAGCAGTACTTC. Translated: CSARVGRSPYEQYF.

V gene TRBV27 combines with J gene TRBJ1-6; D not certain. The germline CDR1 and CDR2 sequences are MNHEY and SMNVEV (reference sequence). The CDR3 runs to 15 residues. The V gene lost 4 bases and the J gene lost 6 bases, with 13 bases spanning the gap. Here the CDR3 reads CASSSHELANSPLHF. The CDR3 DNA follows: TGTGCCAGCAGTTCCCACGAGCTGGCTAATTCACCCCTCCACTTT.

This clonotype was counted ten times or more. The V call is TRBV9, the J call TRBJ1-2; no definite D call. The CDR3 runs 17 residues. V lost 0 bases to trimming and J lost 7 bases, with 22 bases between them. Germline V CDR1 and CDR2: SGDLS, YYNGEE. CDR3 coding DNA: TGTGCCAGCAGCGTAGTACCCCACGCCGGCGGAATTTCTGGCTACACCTTC. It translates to CASSVVPHAGGISGYTF.

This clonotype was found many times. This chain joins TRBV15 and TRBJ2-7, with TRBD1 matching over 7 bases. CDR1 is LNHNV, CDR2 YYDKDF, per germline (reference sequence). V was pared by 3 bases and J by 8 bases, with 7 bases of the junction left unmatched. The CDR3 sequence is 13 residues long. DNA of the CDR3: TGTGCCACCAGCAGTCGAAGGGGGCCCAAGCAGTACTTC. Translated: CATSSRRGPKQYF.

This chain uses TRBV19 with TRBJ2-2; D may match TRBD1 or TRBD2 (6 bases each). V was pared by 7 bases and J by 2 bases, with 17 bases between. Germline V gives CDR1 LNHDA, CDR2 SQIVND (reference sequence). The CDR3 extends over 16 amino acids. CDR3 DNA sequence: TGTGCCAGTACTCTCGGAGGGGGGCCAAACACCGGGGAGCTGTTTTTT. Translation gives CASTLGGGPNTGELFF.

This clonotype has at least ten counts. The CDR3 DNA is TGTGCCAGCAGCATAGGTCGGGATAAGACCCAGTACTTC. As protein: CASSIGRDKTQYF. This chain links TRBV7-2 with TRBJ2-5, with TRBD2 as a possible D gene (5 bases). The CDR3 is 13 residues long. Trimming shortened V by 5 bases and J by 6 bases, and 13 bases separated the two germline ends. Germline-derived CDR1 and CDR2 are SGHTA and FQGNSA.